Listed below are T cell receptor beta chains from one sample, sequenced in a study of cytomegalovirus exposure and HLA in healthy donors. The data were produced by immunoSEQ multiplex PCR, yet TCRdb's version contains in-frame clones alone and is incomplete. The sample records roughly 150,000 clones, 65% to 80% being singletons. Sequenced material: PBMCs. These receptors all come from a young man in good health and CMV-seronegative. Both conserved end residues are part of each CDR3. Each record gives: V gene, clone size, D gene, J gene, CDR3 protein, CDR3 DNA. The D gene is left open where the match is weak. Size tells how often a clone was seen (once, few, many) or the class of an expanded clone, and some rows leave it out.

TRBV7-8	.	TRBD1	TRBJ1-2	CASKQPAGQGAGGYTF	TGTGCCAGCAAGCAACCGGCCGGACAGGGGGCGGGGGGCTACACCTTC
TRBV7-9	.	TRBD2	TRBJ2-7	CASSLAGGSSYEQYF	TGTGCCAGCAGTCTAGCGGGGGGCTCTTCCTACGAGCAGTACTTC
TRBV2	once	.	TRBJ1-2	CASSGGTASYTF	TGTGCCAGCAGTGGCGGGACGGCGAGTTACACCTTC
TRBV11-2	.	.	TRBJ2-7	CASRRQYTSYEQYF	TGTGCCAGCAGACGACAGTATACCTCCTACGAGCAGTACTTC
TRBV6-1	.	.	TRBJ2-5	CASSERPGWETQYF	TGTGCCAGCAGTGAAAGGCCAGGGTGGGAGACCCAGTACTTC
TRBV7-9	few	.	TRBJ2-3	CASSISGTDTQYF	TGTGCCAGCAGCATTAGCGGCACAGATACGCAGTATTTT
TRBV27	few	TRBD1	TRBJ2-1	CASSFLQGEDEQFF	TGTGCCAGCAGTTTTTTACAGGGGGAGGATGAGCAGTTCTTC
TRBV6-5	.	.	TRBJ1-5	CASSYSSTNDQPQHF	TGTGCCAGCAGTTACTCGAGCACCAACGATCAGCCCCAGCATTTT
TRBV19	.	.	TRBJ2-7	CASRAESSYEQYF	TGTGCCAGTAGGGCGGAGAGCTCCTACGAGCAGTACTTC
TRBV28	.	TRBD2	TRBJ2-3	CASSRLATSTDTQYF	TGTGCCAGCAGTCGACTAGCGACTAGCACAGATACGCAGTATTTT